This T cell receptor beta chain was identified during a study of blood T cell repertoires in COVID-19. Generated by immunoSEQ multiplex PCR, the TCRdb table keeps only in-frame clones and is missing some. The data hold over 250,000 clones, with approximately 92% observed a single time. Losses at the gene ends were 7 bases for V and 1 base for J; bases not matched to a gene: 7. CDR1 MNHEY and CDR2 SVGAGI come from the germline V gene. This CDR3 is 15 amino acids long. The sample taken for sequencing was PBMCs or T cells enriched from blood (not recorded which). The TCR was taken from a woman under 40 who had recovered from COVID-19. The chain carries TRBV6-5 and TRBJ2-7, with TRBD1 identical over 10 bases. The CDR3 nucleotides are TGTGCCAGCACTCCCGGGACAGGGGCTTCCTACGAGCAGTACTTC. Translating gives CASTPGTGASYEQYF.